The 27 T cell receptor beta chains reported below all come from one sample, sequenced in a study of CD8 T cells in Susac syndrome. When the RNA was reverse transcribed, random hexamers were used with an input of about 0.45 to 1 ug. Each CDR3 protein is one row after TCRdb ran MiXCR on the immunoSEQ multiplex PCR reads. The sample contains about 130,000 distinct CDR3 sequences, roughly 94% of which appear only once. Sequenced material: CD8+ T cells from PBMCs. These receptors came from a human donor with Susac syndrome.

The chain recombines TRBV29-1 with TRBJ2-7, with TRBD1 matching over 8 bases. The germline gives CDR1 SQVTM, CDR2 ANQGSEA. The CDR3 is 13 amino acids. V trimming: 1 base; J trimming: 6 bases; junction bases outside the gene matches: 5. The CDR3 coding sequence is TGCAGCGTTGAAGGTCAGGGGGCGGTCGAGCAGTACTTC. This encodes CSVEGQGAVEQYF.

This clonotype showed up just once. The chain combines TRBV29-1 with TRBJ2-1, with D perhaps matching TRBD1 (6 bases). CDR1 and CDR2 from the germline V gene are SQVTM and ANQGSEA. This CDR3 is built from 15 residues. V was clipped by 3 bases and J by 4 bases, with 16 bases between them. The DNA for the CDR3 is TGCAGCGTTGAGACGGGACACCGACTGTACAATGAGCAGTTCTTC. It codes for CSVETGHRLYNEQFF.

The gene calls are TRBV5-4 and TRBJ2-4; D is perhaps TRBD2 (5 bases). The CDR3 totals 14 residues. In germline, CDR1 is SGHNT, CDR2 YYREEE (reference sequence). V lost 4 bases to trimming and J lost 7 bases, with 15 bases between them. In DNA form, the CDR3 reads TGTGCCAGCAGCCACGGGGTAGTCGGGAACATTCAGTACTTC. Encoded protein: CASSHGVVGNIQYF.

The chain carries TRBV29-1 and TRBJ2-5, with 8 positions matching TRBD1. V dropped 4 bases and J dropped 3; count of bases not matched to a gene: 4. The germline gives CDR1 SQVTM, CDR2 ANQGSEA. The CDR3 has 13 residues. CDR3 DNA sequence: TGCAGCGTTGCCCGGGGACAGGAAGAGACCCAGTACTTC. This translates into CSVARGQEETQYF.

The count of this clonotype is one. This chain links TRBV29-1 with TRBJ2-1; 9 nucleotides line up with TRBD2. Germline V gene lookup returns CDR1 SQVTM and CDR2 ANQGSEA. Trimming at V came to 8 bases and at J to 0 bases, leaving 17 bases not matched to a gene. The CDR3 spans 18 residues. The CDR3 nucleotides read TGCAGCTTGACTAGCGGAGCAGCCGTAGGAGGCTCCTACAATGAGCAGTTCTTC. Residues: CSLTSGAAVGGSYNEQFF.

This clonotype has a single count. The rearrangement links TRBV5-6 to TRBJ2-3; D ambiguous. The germline V gene has CDR1 SGHDT and CDR2 YYEEEE. V lost 2 bases and J lost 7, with 8 bases in between. CDR3 size: 12 residues. The CDR3 is CASSFLDNTQYF. CDR3 bases: TGTGCCAGCAGCTTTCTAGACAATACGCAGTATTTT.

The V gene is TRBV27, the J gene TRBJ1-5; no reliable D call. CDR1 MNHEY and CDR2 SMNVEV come from the germline V gene (reference sequence). The CDR3 is 13 residues long. V was pared by 4 bases and J by 5 bases, with 9 bases between. CDR3 nucleotide sequence: TGTGCCAGCAGTTCCAATGGGGATCAGCCCCAGCATTTT. Translation: CASSSNGDQPQHF.

The V and J genes are TRBV5-1 and TRBJ2-5; possibly TRBD1 for D (6 bases). The length of the CDR3 is 15 residues. V lost 0 bases and J lost 2, with 11 bases in between. CDR1 is SGHRS and CDR2 is YFSETQ in the germline V gene. CDR3 DNA sequence: TGCGCCAGCAGCTTGGCGGGGACACAACAAGAGACCCAGTACTTC. Translation: CASSLAGTQQETQYF.

J is TRBJ1-1 and V is TRBV7-9; no firm D call. Trimming took 6 bases from V and 2 from J, leaving 4 bases between them. This CDR3 is 11 amino acids long. Germline V gives CDR1 SEHNR, CDR2 FQNEAQ (reference sequence). CDR3 in amino acids: CASRANTEAFF. The CDR3, as DNA: TGTGCCAGCAGGGCTAACACTGAAGCTTTCTTT. Supplemented by reference TRBV7-9 and TRBJ1-1, the full variable domain reads DTGVSQNPRHKITKRGQNVTFRCDPISEHNRLYWYRQTLGQGPEFLTYFQNEAQLEKSRLLSDRFSAERPKGSFSTLEIQRTEQGDSAMYLCASRANTEAFFGQGTRLTVV.

CDR3 protein: CASSQGIVLVATNEKLFF. CDR3 nucleotide sequence: TGTGCCAGCAGCCAAGGAATAGTGTTGGTTGCAACTAATGAAAAACTGTTTTTT. The chain uses TRBV3-1 and TRBJ1-4; D call uncertain. CDR1 LGHDT and CDR2 YNNKEL come from the germline V gene (reference sequence). V lost 1 base and J lost 0, with 15 bases in between. This CDR3 has 18 residues.

The chain couples TRBV29-1 to TRBJ2-1, with D possibly matching TRBD1 (5 bases). Germline V gives CDR1 SQVTM, CDR2 ANQGSEA. The CDR3 runs 14 residues. Trimming removed 6 bases from V and 7 bases from J, with 19 bases in between. As DNA, the CDR3 is TGCAGCGTCCTTGCTGAGGCGGCAGGGAATGAGCAGTTCTTC. The encoded protein is CSVLAEAAGNEQFF.

The J gene is TRBJ2-2, the V gene TRBV28, with 8 bases fitting TRBD2. Unmatched junction bases numbered 12, after V lost 4 bases and J lost 5 bases. The CDR3 extends over 17 amino acids. CDR1 and CDR2 from the germline V gene are MDHEN and SYDVKM. CDR3 protein: CASSWGPGGDGTGELFF. The CDR3 DNA follows: TGTGCCAGCAGTTGGGGGCCCGGGGGGGATGGAACCGGGGAGCTGTTTTTT.

Concerning this clonotype: The CDR3 does not end in the conserved phenylalanine or tryptophan, so this is likely a read error. The DNA is left out, because the CDR3 cannot be placed on it with certainty; the CDR3 is given as TCRdb lists it. The chain uses TRBV6-2 or TRBV6-3 and TRBJ2-1. Germline assignment: CDR1 MNHEY and CDR2 SVGEGT. The CDR3 totals 14 residues, both ends included. The CDR3 loop is CASSQQSISHLGSL.

The CDR3 DNA sequence: TGTGCCACCAGCCCAAAAACGGGGGTTGCGGCTGAAGCTTTCTTT. Translated, it gives CATSPKTGVAAEAFF. The chain couples TRBV15 to TRBJ1-1; the D gene is possibly TRBD1 (5 bases). This CDR3 region has 15 residues. Germline values: CDR1 LNHNV, CDR2 YYDKDF (reference sequence). V lost 5 bases and J 6 bases, leaving 19 bases between the germline ends.

This rearrangement joins TRBV11-3 to TRBJ2-1; D ambiguous. Germline values: CDR1 SGHNT, CDR2 YENEEA. CDR3 size: 13 residues. Trimming shortened V by 4 bases and J by 6 bases, and 10 bases separated the two germline ends. Here the CDR3 DNA reads TGTGCCAGCAGCTCAAGGTGGGGCAATGAGCAGTTCTTC. Amino acids: CASSSRWGNEQFF.

The gene calls are TRBV13 and TRBJ2-7, with 12 bases aligning to TRBD1. The germline CDR1 and CDR2 sequences are PRHDT and FYEKMQ (reference sequence). The junction had 5 bases not matched to a gene; V was cut back by 7 bases and J by 4 bases. The CDR3 covers 14 residues. The CDR3 sequence: CASTTGQGAYEQYF. The CDR3 coding sequence is TGTGCCAGCACCACGGGACAGGGGGCTTACGAGCAGTACTTC.

The chain recombines TRBV9 with TRBJ2-2; the match to TRBD2 covers 12 bases. Germline trimming cut 0 bases from V and 0 bases from J; bases unmatched to any gene: 6. Germline loops: CDR1 SGDLS, CDR2 YYNGEE. CDR3 length: 19 amino acids. The CDR3 loop reads CASSVARTSGEANTGELFF. DNA for the CDR3: TGTGCCAGCAGCGTAGCCCGGACTAGCGGGGAAGCGAACACCGGGGAGCTGTTTTTT.

This chain connects TRBV6-6 to TRBJ1-1, with unresolved D. CDR3 length: 12 residues. Germline values: CDR1 MNHNY, CDR2 SVGAGI (reference sequence). V was clipped by 0 bases and J by 6 bases, with 5 bases between them. CDR3 sequence (DNA): TGTGCCAGCAGTTACTCAGGGCCTGAAGCTTTCTTT. This codes for CASSYSGPEAFF.

This chain joins TRBV4-1 and TRBJ2-3, with D possibly matching TRBD2 (6 bases). From germline, CDR1 is MGHRA and CDR2 YSYEKL. The CDR3 totals 14 residues. The germline V and J ends were trimmed by 0 bases and 2 bases, with 6 bases remaining between them. The CDR3 region has the DNA TGCGCCAGCAGCCAAGAGGACTACACAGATACGCAGTATTTT. Its translation is CASSQEDYTDTQYF.

The chain links TRBV20-1 to TRBJ1-2; 8 nucleotides match TRBD1. CDR3 length: 12 amino acids. The germline V gene has CDR1 DFQATT and CDR2 SNEGSKA (reference sequence). V was pared by 5 bases and J by 6 bases, with 5 bases of the junction left unmatched. The DNA for the CDR3 is TGCAGTGCTCCCGGGACAGGCGATGGCTACACCTTC. The encoded protein is CSAPGTGDGYTF.

The V and J genes are TRBV12-3 or TRBV12-4 and TRBJ2-7, with D possibly TRBD2 on 5 matching bases. The CDR3 runs 16 residues. V shed 4 bases and J shed 1 base, with 17 bases lying between them. The DNA of the CDR3 is TGTGCCAGCAGTTCAGACGGGGATGTAAGGTCCTACGAGCAGTACTTC. Translating gives CASSSDGDVRSYEQYF.

The chain uses TRBV14 and TRBJ1-1; unclear D gene. This CDR3 contains 12 residues. V lost 1 base to trimming and J lost 7 bases, with 7 bases between them. Germline loops: CDR1 SGHDN, CDR2 FVKESK. CDR3 region: CASSQGWNEAFF. CDR3 DNA sequence: TGTGCCAGCAGCCAAGGATGGAATGAAGCTTTCTTT.

This chain links TRBV5-6 with TRBJ1-1; D is unresolved. Germline V lookup: CDR1 SGHDT, CDR2 YYEEEE. V lost 0 bases and J 8 bases, leaving 11 bases between the germline ends. The CDR3 has 13 amino acids. Here the CDR3 DNA reads TGTGCCAGCAGCTTGGGCGGATTGACCGAAGCTTTCTTT. Its protein is CASSLGGLTEAFF.

This chain links TRBV30 with TRBJ1-2, with D unresolved. Germline CDR1 is GTSNPN and CDR2 is SVGIG (reference sequence). Deletions cut 2 bases from V and 7 bases from J, with 14 bases between. The CDR3 consists of 13 residues. CDR3 region: CAWSSSASGGYTF. The CDR3 nucleotides are TGTGCCTGGAGTAGTTCGGCGTCTGGTGGCTACACCTTC.

The chain links TRBV5-1 to TRBJ2-1; 11 positions match TRBD2. Per germline, CDR1 SGHRS and CDR2 YFSETQ. This CDR3 has 15 residues. V shed 4 bases, J shed 9 bases, and the junction held 9 bases outside the gene matches. The DNA for the CDR3 is TGCGCCAGCAGCCCCGGGACTAGCGGAGGGACTGAGCAGTTCTTC. Amino acid sequence: CASSPGTSGGTEQFF.

In this sample, this clonotype turned up a few times. V usage is TRBV20-1 and J usage is TRBJ2-2; 7 bases are shared with TRBD1. V lost 6 bases and J lost 2; bases outside the gene matches: 9. The CDR3 is made up of 15 amino acids. Germline values: CDR1 DFQATT, CDR2 SNEGSKA (reference sequence). The CDR3 coding sequence is TGCAGTGCCGCCCCCACAGGGGTCAACACCGGGGAGCTGTTTTTT. This codes for CSAAPTGVNTGELFF.

The gene calls are TRBV20-1 and TRBJ2-7, with 9 bases aligning to TRBD2. Germline V CDR1 and CDR2: DFQATT, SNEGSKA (reference sequence). V lost 0 bases and J lost 1; bases outside the gene matches: 4. The CDR3 has 15 residues. As DNA, the CDR3 is TGCAGTGCTAGAGAAGGCGGGAGGGCGTCCTACGAGCAGTACTTC. It yields the protein CSAREGGRASYEQYF.